These T cell receptor beta chains were read from a single sample in a study of cytomegalovirus exposure and HLA in healthy donors. Clones were read by immunoSEQ multiplex PCR, and TCRdb kept only the in-frame ones, dropping some. The sample holds some 110,000 clones, roughly 73% seen once. Sequenced material: PBMCs. These receptors all come from a man aged 55-75 years in good health and CMV-seropositive. The CDR3 runs from the conserved cysteine through the conserved F or W. The D gene is left open where the match is weak. Clone size is given for some rows only: seen once, a few or many times, or a class if the clone is expanded.

. TRBJ1-1 TRBV19 TRBD1 CASRRTGLNTEAFF TGTGCCAGTAGGAGGACAGGCTTGAACACTGAAGCTTTCTTT
few TRBJ1-6 TRBV30 . CAWRGHYNSPLHF TGTGCCTGGAGGGGACACTATAATTCACCCCTCCACTTT
few TRBJ1-2 TRBV2 TRBD1 CASILGQNDGYTF TGTGCCAGCATCTTGGGACAGAACGATGGCTACACCTTC
. TRBJ2-7 TRBV5-6 . CASSPRMGRQYF TGTGCCAGCAGTCCCCGGATGGGCAGGCAGTACTTC
. TRBJ2-3 TRBV6-4 TRBD2 CASSDRSSGGTDTQYF TGTGCCAGCAGTGACCGATCTAGCGGAGGTACAGATACGCAGTATTTT
. TRBJ2-2 TRBV6-1 TRBD1 CASSAGTANTGELFF TGTGCCAGCAGTGCGGGGACAGCGAACACCGGGGAGCTGTTTTTT
. TRBJ2-1 TRBV6-5 TRBD2 CASSYSGTSGGHEQFF TGTGCCAGCAGTTACTCTGGGACTAGCGGGGGGCATGAGCAGTTCTTC
. TRBJ2-7 TRBV29-1 . CSVEDQPGTYEQYF TGCAGCGTTGAAGATCAGCCGGGAACCTACGAGCAGTACTTC
few TRBJ1-3 TRBV6-1 . CASSSRDGNTIYF TGTGCCAGCAGTAGCAGGGATGGAAACACCATATATTTT
. TRBJ2-2 TRBV18 . CASSPYSNTGELFF TGTGCCAGCTCACCGTATTCGAACACCGGGGAGCTGTTTTTT
. TRBJ1-3 TRBV9 TRBD1 CASSVSGGFEGNTIYF TGTGCCAGCAGCGTCTCAGGGGGGTTCGAAGGAAACACCATATATTTT
few TRBJ1-2 TRBV5-1 . CASSLDHGRNNGYTF TGCGCCAGCAGCTTGGATCATGGCAGAAACAATGGCTACACCTTC
. TRBJ2-2 TRBV6-5 . CASSYSTGNTGELFF TGTGCCAGCAGTTACTCGACAGGGAACACCGGGGAGCTGTTTTTT
. TRBJ2-5 TRBV4-1 TRBD2 CASSPAGTSSRETQYF TGCGCCAGCAGCCCCGCTGGGACTAGCTCCAGGGAGACCCAGTACTTC
. TRBJ2-1 TRBV30 TRBD1 CAWITGVSYNEQFF TGTGCCTGGATAACAGGGGTCTCCTACAATGAGCAGTTCTTC
. TRBJ2-1 TRBV29-1 TRBD2 CSVERGEGNEQFF TGCAGCGTTGAGCGGGGGGAGGGGAATGAGCAGTTCTTC
few TRBJ1-1 TRBV9 . CASSVGLGGRGDTEAFF TGTGCCAGCAGCGTGGGATTGGGGGGCCGGGGGGACACTGAAGCTTTCTTT
once TRBJ1-2 TRBV11-2 TRBD1 CASRQDRVIGGYTF TGTGCCAGCCGACAGGACAGGGTAATAGGTGGCTACACCTTC
. TRBJ1-1 TRBV20-1 . CSATDNEAFF TGCAGTGCCACGGACAATGAAGCTTTCTTT
. TRBJ2-1 TRBV7-2 TRBD2 CASSPELAGASNEQFF TGTGCCAGCAGCCCAGAACTAGCGGGGGCCAGCAATGAGCAGTTCTTC
. TRBJ2-3 TRBV28 TRBD1 CASSPDRVTDTQYF TGTGCCAGCAGTCCAGACAGGGTCACAGATACGCAGTATTTT
. TRBJ2-7 TRBV9 . CASSVTGFHEQYF TGTGCCAGCAGCGTAACAGGGTTCCACGAGCAGTACTTC
. TRBJ1-6 TRBV4-2 TRBD1 CASSPLDRGNSPLHF TGTGCCAGCAGCCCCCTGGACAGGGGTAATTCACCCCTCCACTTT
. TRBJ1-1 TRBV7-2 . CASSLVGAGMNTEAFF TGTGCCAGCAGCTTAGTAGGGGCAGGGATGAACACTGAAGCTTTCTTT
. TRBJ1-5 TRBV19 . CASSARGQPQHF TGTGCCAGTAGTGCCAGGGGCCAGCCCCAGCATTTT
. TRBJ2-6 TRBV4-1 TRBD2 CASSQGSGGAPLSGANVLTF TGCGCCAGCAGCCAAGGTAGCGGGGGGGCTCCCCTCTCTGGGGCCAACGTCCTGACTTTC
few TRBJ2-1 TRBV10-1 TRBD2 CASSDSGGALNEQFF TGCGCCAGCAGTGATAGCGGGGGGGCCTTGAATGAGCAGTTCTTC
. TRBJ2-7 TRBV6-5 . CASRSPGSYEQYF TGTGCCAGCAGGTCGCCGGGTTCCTACGAGCAGTACTTC
. TRBJ1-1 TRBV28 . CASSLPIPNGAFF TGTGCCAGCAGCCTCCCAATTCCTAATGGAGCTTTCTTT
. TRBJ2-1 TRBV19 TRBD1 CASSTGTGNNEQFF TGTGCCAGTAGTACCGGGACAGGGAACAATGAGCAGTTCTTC
few TRBJ2-2 TRBV4-2 . CASSLGGPAGELFF TGTGCCAGCAGCCTGGGGGGGCCCGCCGGGGAGCTGTTTTTT
. TRBJ2-3 TRBV5-1 . CASSLLDSSTDTQYF TGCGCCAGCAGCCTCTTAGACAGTTCCACAGATACGCAGTATTTT
. TRBJ2-1 TRBV5-4 TRBD1 CASTRDSYNEQFF TGTGCCAGCACCCGGGACAGCTACAATGAGCAGTTCTTC
. TRBJ2-7 TRBV19 TRBD1 CASSTTWDRRFYEQYF TGTGCCAGTAGTACCACTTGGGACAGGAGATTCTACGAGCAGTACTTC
few TRBJ2-5 TRBV5-4 . CASSLGGGQETQYF TGTGCCAGCAGCTTGGGAGGGGGACAAGAGACCCAGTACTTC